This T cell receptor (beta chain) was obtained from a study of CD8 T cells in ankylosing spondylitis. In its sample, this clonotype was seen many times. TCRdb re-called the 5' RACE reads through MiXCR, storing one row per CDR3 protein. Found here are 250,000 to 400,000 distinct CDR3 sequences, 11% of them singletons; the top ten hold around 8.4%. The CDR3 is 14 residues long. Per germline, CDR1 MDHEN and CDR2 SYDVKM. Trimming removed 6 bases from V and 2 bases from J, with 13 bases in between. The chain couples TRBV28 to TRBJ1-2, with D possibly TRBD1 on 5 matching bases. Sequencing used blood, either unsorted or a sorted T cell fraction (not recorded which). The sequence was collected from a female donor with ankylosing spondylitis or in good health (not recorded which). This CDR3 reads CASSYARDNYGYTF. As DNA, the CDR3 is TGTGCCAGCAGCTACGCCCGGGACAACTATGGCTACACCTTC.